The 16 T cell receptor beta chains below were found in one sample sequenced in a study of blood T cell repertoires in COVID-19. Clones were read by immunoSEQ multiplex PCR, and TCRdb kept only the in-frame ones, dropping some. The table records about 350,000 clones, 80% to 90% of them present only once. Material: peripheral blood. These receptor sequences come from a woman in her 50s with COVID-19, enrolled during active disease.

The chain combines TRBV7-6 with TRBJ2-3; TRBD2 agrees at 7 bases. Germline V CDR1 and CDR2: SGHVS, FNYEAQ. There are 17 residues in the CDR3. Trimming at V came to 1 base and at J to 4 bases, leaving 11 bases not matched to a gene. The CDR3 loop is CASSLEGGAGGSDTQYF. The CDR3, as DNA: TGTGCCAGCAGCTTAGAAGGCGGGGCCGGGGGGTCAGATACGCAGTATTTT.

The CDR3 spells CASRQGFTPSSYNEQFF. Here the CDR3 DNA reads TGTGCCAGTAGACAGGGGTTTACACCAAGCTCCTACAATGAGCAGTTCTTC. The genes are TRBV19 and TRBJ2-1; TRBD1 matches 7 bases. With 6 bases clipped from V and 0 bases from J, the junction kept 11 bases outside the gene matches. The CDR3 covers 17 residues. Germline V gene lookup returns CDR1 LNHDA and CDR2 SQIVND (reference sequence).

The CDR3 nucleotides read TGTGCCAGCAGACGGACAGGGGGCACAGATACGCAGTATTTT. It translates to CASRRTGGTDTQYF. The gene calls are TRBV3-1 (or the pseudogene TRBV3-2) and TRBJ2-3, with 9 bases fitting TRBD1. The ends lost 6 bases at V and 1 base at J; junction bases unmatched: 2. This CDR3 has 14 amino acids. The V gene's germline CDR1 is LGHDT and CDR2 YNNKEL (reference sequence).

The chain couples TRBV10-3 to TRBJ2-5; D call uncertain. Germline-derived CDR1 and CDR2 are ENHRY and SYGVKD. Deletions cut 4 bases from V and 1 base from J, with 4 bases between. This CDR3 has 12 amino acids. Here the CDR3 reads CAISAFQETQYF. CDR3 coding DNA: TGTGCCATCAGTGCCTTCCAAGAGACCCAGTACTTC.

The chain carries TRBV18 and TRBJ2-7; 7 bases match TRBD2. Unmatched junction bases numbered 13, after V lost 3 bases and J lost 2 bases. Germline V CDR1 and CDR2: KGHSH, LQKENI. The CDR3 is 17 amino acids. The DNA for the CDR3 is TGTGCCAGCTCACCCCCGGGTGTCGGGAGGAGGGCCTACGAGCAGTACTTC. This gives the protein CASSPPGVGRRAYEQYF.

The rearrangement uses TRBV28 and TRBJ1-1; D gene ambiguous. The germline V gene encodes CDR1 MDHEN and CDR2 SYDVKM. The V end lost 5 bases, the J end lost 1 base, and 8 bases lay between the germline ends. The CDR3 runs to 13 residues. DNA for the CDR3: TGTGCCAGCAGTCCAAAGAGGAACACTGAAGCTTTCTTT. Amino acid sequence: CASSPKRNTEAFF. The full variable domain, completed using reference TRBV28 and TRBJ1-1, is DVKVTQSSRYLVKRTGEKVFLECVQDMDHENMFWYRQDPGLGLRLIYFSYDVKMKEKGDIPEGYSVSREKKERFSLILESASTNQTSMYLCASSPKRNTEAFFGQGTRLTVV.

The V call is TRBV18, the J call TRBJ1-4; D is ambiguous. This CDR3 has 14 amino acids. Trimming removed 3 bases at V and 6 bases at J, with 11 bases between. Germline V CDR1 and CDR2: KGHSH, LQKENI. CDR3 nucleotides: TGTGCCAGCTCACCCCAAGCGGGAGATGAAAAACTGTTTTTT. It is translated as CASSPQAGDEKLFF.

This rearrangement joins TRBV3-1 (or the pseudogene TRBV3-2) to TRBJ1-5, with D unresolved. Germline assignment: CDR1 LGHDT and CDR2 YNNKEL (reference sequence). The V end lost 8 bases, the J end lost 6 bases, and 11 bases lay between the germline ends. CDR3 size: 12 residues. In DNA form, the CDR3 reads TGTGCCAGCGGGCAGTTCGGTCAGCCCCAGCATTTT. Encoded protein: CASGQFGQPQHF.

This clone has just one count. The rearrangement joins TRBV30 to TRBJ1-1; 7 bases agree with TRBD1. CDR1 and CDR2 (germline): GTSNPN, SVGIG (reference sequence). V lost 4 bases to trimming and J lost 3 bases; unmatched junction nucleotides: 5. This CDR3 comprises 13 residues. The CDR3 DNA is TGTGCCTGGACTAGACAGGGCTACACTGAAGCTTTCTTT. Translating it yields CAWTRQGYTEAFF.

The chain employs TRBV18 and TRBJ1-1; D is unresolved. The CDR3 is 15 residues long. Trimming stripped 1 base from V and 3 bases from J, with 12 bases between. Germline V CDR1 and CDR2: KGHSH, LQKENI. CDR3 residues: CASSPHREWDTEAFF. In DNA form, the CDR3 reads TGTGCCAGCTCACCACATAGGGAGTGGGACACTGAAGCTTTCTTT.

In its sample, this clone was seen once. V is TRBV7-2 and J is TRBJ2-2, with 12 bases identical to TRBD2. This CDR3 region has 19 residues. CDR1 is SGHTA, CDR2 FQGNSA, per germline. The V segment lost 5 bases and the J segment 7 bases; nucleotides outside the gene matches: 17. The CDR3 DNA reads TGTGCCAGCAGCCCCCTTGGGTGGTCGACTAGCGGGAGTGGCGGGGAGCTGTTTTTT. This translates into CASSPLGWSTSGSGGELFF.

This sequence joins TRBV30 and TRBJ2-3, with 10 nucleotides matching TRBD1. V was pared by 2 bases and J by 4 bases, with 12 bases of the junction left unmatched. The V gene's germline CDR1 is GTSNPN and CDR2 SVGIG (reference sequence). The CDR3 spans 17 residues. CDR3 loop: CAWSTRLFGQGADTQYF. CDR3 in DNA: TGTGCCTGGAGTACCCGCCTCTTCGGACAGGGGGCAGATACGCAGTATTTT.

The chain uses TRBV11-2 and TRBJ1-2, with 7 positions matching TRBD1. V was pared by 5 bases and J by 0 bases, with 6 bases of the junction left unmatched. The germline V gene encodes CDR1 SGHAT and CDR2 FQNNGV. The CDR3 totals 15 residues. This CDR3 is CASSATGTSNYGYTF. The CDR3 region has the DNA TGTGCCAGCAGCGCGACAGGGACATCTAACTATGGCTACACCTTC.

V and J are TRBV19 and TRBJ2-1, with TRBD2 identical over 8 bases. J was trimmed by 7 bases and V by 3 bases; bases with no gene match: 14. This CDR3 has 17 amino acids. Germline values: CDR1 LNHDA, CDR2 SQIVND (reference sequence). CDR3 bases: TGTGCCAGTAGTATTGATATTTTGACTAGCGTGTCTAATGAGCAGTTCTTC. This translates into CASSIDILTSVSNEQFF.

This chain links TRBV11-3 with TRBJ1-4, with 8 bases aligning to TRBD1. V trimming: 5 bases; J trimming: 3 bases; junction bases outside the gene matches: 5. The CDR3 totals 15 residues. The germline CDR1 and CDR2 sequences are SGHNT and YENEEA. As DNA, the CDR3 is TGTGCCAGCAGCCATAGCAGGGGGCCTAATGAAAAACTGTTTTTT. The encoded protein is CASSHSRGPNEKLFF.

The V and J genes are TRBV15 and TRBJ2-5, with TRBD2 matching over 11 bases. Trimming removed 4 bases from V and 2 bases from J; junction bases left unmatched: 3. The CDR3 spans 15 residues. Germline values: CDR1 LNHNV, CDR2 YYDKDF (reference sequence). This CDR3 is CATSISGRGQETQYF. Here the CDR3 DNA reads TGTGCCACCAGCATTAGCGGGAGGGGACAAGAGACCCAGTACTTC. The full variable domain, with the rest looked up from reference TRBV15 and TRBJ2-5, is DAMVIQNPRYQVTQFGKPVTLSCSQTLNHNVMYWYQQKSSQAPKLLFHYYDKDFNNEADTPDNFQSRRPNTSFCFLDIRSPGLGDTAMYLCATSISGRGQETQYFGPGTRLLVL.